The next 25 T cell receptor beta chains were all read from a single sample in a study of cytomegalovirus exposure and HLA in healthy donors. The PCR had 60 Vbeta and 13 Jbeta primers. Sequencing was performed with immunoSEQ multiplex PCR; in TCRdb, only in-frame clones are kept and a portion is missing. Here the sample table reports around 74,000 clones. Sequencing was carried out using PBMCs. The receptors were gathered from a man over 45 in good health and CMV-seropositive.

The chain recombines TRBV6-5 with TRBJ2-3, with 7 bases aligning to TRBD1. This CDR3 is built from 12 residues. Per the germline V gene, CDR1 is MNHEY and CDR2 is SVGAGI. The V gene end was trimmed by 6 bases and the J gene end by 6 bases; junction bases not matched to a gene: 3. CDR3 sequence: CASRDRADTQYF. CDR3 nucleotides: TGTGCCAGCAGAGACAGGGCGGATACGCAGTATTTT.

CDR3 in amino acids: CASSEAPGIGTEAFF. DNA for the CDR3: TGTGCCAGCAGTGAAGCGCCGGGGATTGGGACTGAAGCTTTCTTT. V and J are TRBV2 and TRBJ1-1; D unresolved. V was pared by 0 bases and J by 5 bases, with 13 bases between. Per the germline V gene, CDR1 is SNHLY and CDR2 is FYNNEI. The CDR3 sequence is 15 residues long.

This sequence joins TRBV4-1 and TRBJ2-5, with D possibly being TRBD1 (7 bases). Trimming removed 1 base from V and 5 bases from J, with 20 bases in between. Germline V gives CDR1 MGHRA, CDR2 YSYEKL. The CDR3 length is 17 residues. The CDR3 DNA follows: TGCGCCAGCAGCCAAGTGGAGCAGGGGGGAGGAGGGGAGACCCAGTACTTC. Encoded protein: CASSQVEQGGGGETQYF.

The V gene is TRBV2, the J gene TRBJ2-1; D is undetermined. The germline V and J ends were trimmed by 7 bases and 5 bases, with 12 bases remaining between them. This CDR3 has 13 amino acids. The germline V gene encodes CDR1 SNHLY and CDR2 FYNNEI. CDR3 protein: CASTGGLNNEQFF. In DNA, the CDR3 is TGTGCCAGCACAGGTGGTCTTAACAATGAGCAGTTCTTC.

The chain has TRBV25-1 and TRBJ2-1, with 8 bases lining up with TRBD2. V lost 1 base, J lost 1 base, and 3 bases stayed unmatched. This CDR3 region has 16 residues. The germline CDR1 and CDR2 sequences are MGHDK and SYGVNS. The DNA for the CDR3 is TGTGCCAGCAGTGAATCGGGAGGGGCGTCCTACAATGAGCAGTTCTTC. Encoded protein: CASSESGGASYNEQFF. The whole variable domain, filled in from reference TRBV25-1 and TRBJ2-1, reads EADIYQTPRYLVIGTGKKITLECSQTMGHDKMYWYQQDPGMELHLIHYSYGVNSTEKGDLSSESTVSRIRTEHFPLTLESARPSHTSQYLCASSESGGASYNEQFFGPGTRLTVL.

The chain combines TRBV6-1 with TRBJ2-3; tentative D call: TRBD2 (5 bases). This CDR3 comprises 16 residues. The germline V gene encodes CDR1 MNHNS and CDR2 SASEGT. Trimming left V 4 bases short and J 6 bases short, with 20 bases between. CDR3 nucleotide sequence: TGTGCCAGCAGTGGGGCCAGCGGACCTGAGTCGGATACGCAGTATTTT. Protein sequence: CASSGASGPESDTQYF.

V usage is TRBV5-4 and J usage is TRBJ2-5; 11 bases align to TRBD2. CDR1 and CDR2 from the germline V gene are SGHNT and YYREEE (reference sequence). The V gene end was trimmed by 3 bases and the J gene end by 2 bases; junction bases not matched to a gene: 9. This CDR3 has 17 residues. The CDR3 region has the DNA TGTGCCAGCAGCTACCTTACTAGCGGGAGTCGACAAGAGACCCAGTACTTC. It translates to CASSYLTSGSRQETQYF. The complete variable domain, with remaining parts taken from reference TRBV5-4 and TRBJ2-5, reads ETGVTQSPTHLIKTRGQQVTLRCSSQSGHNTVSWYQQALGQGPQFIFQYYREEENGRGNFPPRFSGLQFPNYSSELNVNALELDDSALYLCASSYLTSGSRQETQYFGPGTRLLVL.

The chain recombines TRBV7-6 with TRBJ2-7; D possibly corresponds to TRBD2 (6 bases). There are 15 residues in the CDR3. V was shortened by 0 bases and J by 4 bases, with 13 bases between the two germline ends. The germline CDR1 and CDR2 sequences are SGHVS and FNYEAQ. The CDR3 DNA sequence: TGTGCCAGCAGCTTAGCGCTCGGGCGGGGATACGAGCAGTACTTC. Translating it yields CASSLALGRGYEQYF.

CDR3 in amino acids: CASSGSGEITEAFF. DNA of the CDR3: TGTGCCAGCAGTGGATCGGGGGAAATCACTGAAGCTTTCTTT. V is TRBV2 and J is TRBJ1-1, with a weak D call TRBD1 (5 bases). V lost 4 bases, J lost 4 bases, and 13 bases lay in between. The CDR3 is 14 residues long. CDR1 and CDR2 (germline): SNHLY, FYNNEI.

The J gene is TRBJ2-1, the V gene TRBV5-4; 7 bases map to TRBD1. The germline V gene encodes CDR1 SGHNT and CDR2 YYREEE (reference sequence). Trimming cost V 4 bases and J 5 bases; bases outside gene matches: 6. CDR3 size: 14 residues. The CDR3 DNA reads TGTGCCAGCAGCCCGACAGGGTCCGACAATGAGCAGTTCTTC. It is translated as CASSPTGSDNEQFF.

The rearrangement uses TRBV2 and TRBJ1-2; D not resolved. CDR1 is SNHLY, CDR2 FYNNEI, per germline. V lost 10 bases to trimming and J lost 1 base, with 10 bases between them. CDR3 length: 12 amino acids. CDR3 DNA: TGTGCCACCCCGGCGGTTAACTATGGCTACACCTTC. It codes for CATPAVNYGYTF.

The rearrangement uses TRBV7-2 and TRBJ1-1, with TRBD1 matching over 7 bases. Germline CDR1 is SGHTA and CDR2 is FQGNSA. The CDR3 sequence is 15 residues long. With V trimmed by 1 base and J by 7 bases, 9 bases remained unmatched. CDR3: CASSLEITGVNEAFF. In DNA form, the CDR3 reads TGTGCCAGCAGCTTAGAAATAACAGGGGTTAATGAAGCTTTCTTT.

The chain joins TRBV7-9 to TRBJ2-1, with 12 positions matching TRBD2. The CDR3 runs 15 residues. J was trimmed by 8 bases and V by 5 bases; bases with no gene match: 7. Per germline, CDR1 SEHNR and CDR2 FQNEAQ (reference sequence). For the CDR3, the DNA is TGTGCCAGCAGCCAGGCTAGCGGGAGGGGAGATGAGCAGTTCTTC. Residues: CASSQASGRGDEQFF.

The V and J genes are TRBV4-1 and TRBJ2-2; the D gene is possibly TRBD1 (7 bases). V was trimmed by 3 bases and J by 4 bases, leaving 21 bases between them. Germline V gives CDR1 MGHRA, CDR2 YSYEKL. The CDR3 is 18 residues long. CDR3 DNA sequence: TGCGCCAGCAGCCAGAGTCGTGGAGGGGGCCGTGGCACCGGGGAGCTGTTTTTT. Protein product: CASSQSRGGGRGTGELFF.

The chain uses TRBV5-6 and TRBJ2-7; no clear D. Trimming removed 4 bases at V and 2 bases at J, with 7 bases between. Germline V gives CDR1 SGHDT, CDR2 YYEEEE. CDR3 length: 12 amino acids. The CDR3 region has the DNA TGTGCCAGCAGCCTGCGGACCTACGAGCAGTACTTC. Residues: CASSLRTYEQYF.

V and J are TRBV12-5 and TRBJ2-1; TRBD2 matches at 7 bases. Trimming took 1 base from V and 8 from J; bases not matched to a gene: 14. This CDR3 has 17 residues. The germline V gene encodes CDR1 LGHNT and CDR2 FRNRAP. The CDR3 region is CASGLASGIIFSHEQFF. The DNA for the CDR3 is TGTGCTAGTGGTTTGGCGAGCGGGATAATCTTCTCTCATGAGCAGTTCTTC.

The V call is TRBV5-4, the J call TRBJ2-1, with 11 bases that match TRBD2. In germline, CDR1 is SGHNT, CDR2 YYREEE (reference sequence). The junction had 1 base not matched to a gene; V was cut back by 5 bases and J by 0 bases. The CDR3 consists of 15 residues. CDR3 protein: CASSTSGSSYNEQFF. CDR3 coding DNA: TGTGCCAGCAGTACTAGCGGGAGCTCCTACAATGAGCAGTTCTTC.

The chain is built from TRBV7-9 and TRBJ1-3; TRBD1 aligns across 8 bases. CDR1 is SEHNR and CDR2 is FQNEAQ in the germline V gene (reference sequence). V trimming: 5 bases; J trimming: 0 bases; junction bases outside the gene matches: 3. The CDR3 runs 15 residues. Here the CDR3 DNA reads TGTGCCAGCAGCGAGGACAGGGCCTCTGGAAACACCATATATTTT. Its translation: CASSEDRASGNTIYF.

The chain combines TRBV30 with TRBJ1-2; the D gene is possibly TRBD1 (6 bases). The germline V gene encodes CDR1 GTSNPN and CDR2 SVGIG (reference sequence). With 5 bases removed from V and 3 bases from J, the gap between germline ends came to 13 bases. The CDR3 is 13 residues long. In DNA form, the CDR3 reads TGTGCCTGGCTAACCTACAGGGACTATGGCTACACCTTC. Encoded protein: CAWLTYRDYGYTF.

The chain combines TRBV10-2 with TRBJ2-4, with 7 bases fitting TRBD2. Germline values: CDR1 WSHSY, CDR2 SAAADI. V was pared by 2 bases and J by 3 bases, with 4 bases of the junction left unmatched. The CDR3 extends over 15 amino acids. CDR3 amino acids: CASSEAGEDKNIQYF. In nucleotides, the CDR3 is TGCGCCAGCAGTGAGGCGGGAGAGGACAAAAACATTCAGTACTTC.

Of note for this clone: Other DNA sequences in this specimen translate into the identical CDR3. This chain links TRBV19 with TRBJ2-3, with 7 bases lining up with TRBD2. The length of the CDR3 is 18 residues. Germline lookup yields CDR1 LNHDA and CDR2 SQIVND (reference sequence). CDR3 nucleotide sequence: TGTGCTGCCAGTAAGTTGGAGGGTCTAGCGGTTAGCACAGATACGCAGTATTTT. Translating gives CAASKLEGLAVSTDTQYF.

V usage is TRBV6-1 and J usage is TRBJ1-1; 10 nucleotides match TRBD1. Germline V gene sequence: CDR1 MNHNS, CDR2 SASEGT. J was trimmed by 0 bases and V by 7 bases; bases with no gene match: 5. This CDR3 is built from 15 residues. The CDR3 nucleotides are TGTGCCAGCACTCGGGACAGGGGAATGAACACTGAAGCTTTCTTT. Translating it yields CASTRDRGMNTEAFF.

V and J are TRBV10-3 and TRBJ2-1, with 11 bases aligning to TRBD1. The CDR3 has 14 amino acids. Trimming at V came to 10 bases and at J to 2 bases, leaving 4 bases not matched to a gene. Germline CDR1 reads ENHRY; CDR2 reads SYGVKD. In DNA, the CDR3 is TGTGCCACCAGGGACAGGGGGGCCTACAATGAGCAGTTCTTC. Protein product: CATRDRGAYNEQFF.

The rearrangement links TRBV6-1 to TRBJ1-3; D perhaps matches TRBD1 (6 bases). Germline CDR1 is MNHNS and CDR2 is SASEGT. The CDR3 is made up of 15 amino acids. The V end was cut by 2 bases, the J end by 4 bases, with 12 bases between. The CDR3 region has the DNA TGTGCCAGCAGTGAACGCACAGGGTTAGGAAACACCATATATTTT. This sequence encodes CASSERTGLGNTIYF.

V and J are TRBV6-1 and TRBJ2-5, with a possible D match to TRBD1 (6 bases). The CDR3 runs 16 residues. In germline, CDR1 is MNHNS, CDR2 SASEGT. V shed 0 bases and J shed 4 bases, with 15 bases lying between them. CDR3 DNA sequence: TGTGCCAGCAGTGAAGCGCTACAGGGAGTCCGAGAGACCCAGTACTTC. Translation gives CASSEALQGVRETQYF.